Below, 17 T cell receptor beta chains from the same sample are listed, as sequenced in a study of cytomegalovirus exposure and HLA in healthy donors. TCRdb's table, derived via immunoSEQ multiplex PCR, lists solely in-frame clones and lacks some. The data hold 200,000 to 250,000 clones, with roughly 80% observed a single time. The sequencing sample was made of PBMCs. The source is a woman aged 18 to 35 in good health and CMV-seronegative.

The chain has TRBV18 and TRBJ2-7; D possibly corresponds to TRBD1 (6 bases). CDR1 and CDR2 from the germline V gene are KGHSH and LQKENI. The CDR3 sequence is 15 residues long. Trimming shortened V by 5 bases and J by 6 bases, and 20 bases separated the two germline ends. Here the CDR3 reads CASSDQGLQGGEQYF. The CDR3 coding sequence is TGTGCCAGCTCAGACCAGGGGCTCCAAGGAGGCGAGCAGTACTTC.

This clone was counted a few times. The gene calls are TRBV7-9 and TRBJ1-4; D is ambiguous. Germline V gives CDR1 SEHNR, CDR2 FQNEAQ (reference sequence). Trimming removed 3 bases from V and 7 bases from J, with 12 bases in between. The CDR3 length is 14 residues. This CDR3 reads CASSFAEIGEKLFF. The CDR3 DNA reads TGTGCCAGCAGCTTCGCGGAAATCGGTGAAAAACTGTTTTTT.

The chain employs TRBV9 and TRBJ1-1; TRBD1 is a possible D gene (6 bases). The CDR3 loop spans 16 amino acids. From germline, CDR1 is SGDLS and CDR2 YYNGEE. Trimming took 0 bases from V and 5 from J, leaving 17 bases between them. DNA of the CDR3: TGTGCCAGCAGCGTAGGCCCAGGGGAAATGACGACTGAAGCTTTCTTT. Translated: CASSVGPGEMTTEAFF.

This chain links TRBV5-6 with TRBJ2-3, with 14 bases that match TRBD2. CDR3 length: 15 residues. V was clipped by 4 bases and J by 4 bases; unmatched bases: 2. CDR1 is SGHDT and CDR2 is YYEEEE in the germline V gene. CDR3 sequence: CASSPGLAGADTQYF. CDR3 DNA sequence: TGTGCCAGCAGCCCGGGACTAGCGGGGGCAGATACGCAGTATTTT.

The chain couples TRBV11-2 to TRBJ2-1; D is ambiguous. From germline, CDR1 is SGHAT and CDR2 FQNNGV. This CDR3 region has 13 residues. Trimming took 2 bases from V and 5 from J, leaving 7 bases between them. Here the CDR3 DNA reads TGTGCCAGCAGCTTATATTGGGACAATGAGCAGTTCTTC. Encoded protein: CASSLYWDNEQFF. The variable domain in full, with the rest retrieved from reference TRBV11-2 and TRBJ2-1, is EAGVAQSPRYKIIEKRQSVAFWCNPISGHATLYWYQQILGQGPKLLIQFQNNGVVDDSQLPKDRFSAERLKGVDSTLKIQPAKLEDSAVYLCASSLYWDNEQFFGPGTRLTVL.

V and J are TRBV27 and TRBJ2-5; D tentatively reads TRBD1 or TRBD2 (6 bases each). This CDR3 has 14 amino acids. Germline lookup yields CDR1 MNHEY and CDR2 SMNVEV (reference sequence). The ends were cut back, 8 bases at V and 5 bases at J, with 18 bases in the middle. The CDR3 DNA reads as TGTGCCAGCCGGGAGAGGGGGGCGGGGGAGACCCAGTACTTC. Amino acids: CASRERGAGETQYF.

This clone was seen at least ten times. The V and J genes are TRBV6-1 and TRBJ1-1; D is possibly TRBD1 (5 bases). Trimming cost V 0 bases and J 4 bases, with 12 bases left between them. This CDR3 is 15 amino acids long. Germline CDR1 MNHNS, CDR2 SASEGT. CDR3 sequence reads: CASSEAGGTATEAFF. Here the CDR3 DNA reads TGTGCCAGCAGTGAAGCGGGAGGGACGGCCACTGAAGCTTTCTTT.

V and J are TRBV27 and TRBJ1-4; D may be TRBD1 (5 bases). Germline V gene data show CDR1 as MNHEY and CDR2 as SMNVEV (reference sequence). This CDR3 contains 13 residues. Trimming removed 5 bases from V and 4 bases from J, with 8 bases in between. The CDR3 here is CASSRQYNEKLFF. DNA of the CDR3: TGTGCCAGCAGTCGACAGTATAATGAAAAACTGTTTTTT. Combining the CDR3 with reference TRBV27 and TRBJ1-4 gives the whole variable domain EAQVTQNPRYLITVTGKKLTVTCSQNMNHEYMSWYRQDPGLGLRQIYYSMNVEVTDKGDVPEGYKVSRKEKRNFPLILESPSPNQTSLYFCASSRQYNEKLFFGSGTQLSVL.

The V gene is TRBV7-6, the J gene TRBJ1-5; no definite D call. Between the trimmed V and J ends, which lost 0 bases and 5 bases, there was a span of 14 bases. Germline V CDR1 and CDR2: SGHVS, FNYEAQ. This CDR3 comprises 16 residues. Here the CDR3 DNA reads TGTGCCAGCAGCTTAGCCGAGGAGAGCCCTTATCAGCCCCAGCATTTT. It codes for CASSLAEESPYQPQHF.

In nucleotides, the CDR3 is TGCGCCAGCAGCTTGGGACTAGCGGGATCAGATACGCAGTATTTT. The encoded protein is CASSLGLAGSDTQYF. This chain connects TRBV5-1 to TRBJ2-3, with TRBD2 matching over 11 bases. Germline trimming cut 0 bases from V and 4 bases from J; bases unmatched to any gene: 1. The CDR3 totals 15 residues. Looked up from germline, CDR1 is SGHRS and CDR2 is YFSETQ.

The rearrangement joins TRBV28 to TRBJ2-7; 13 bases agree with TRBD2. The length of the CDR3 is 16 residues. The germline gives CDR1 MDHEN, CDR2 SYDVKM. With V trimmed by 6 bases and J by 4 bases, 9 bases remained unmatched. The CDR3, as DNA: TGTGCCAGCAGGAGTATTGGGACTAGCGGGAAATACGAGCAGTACTTC. The encoded protein is CASRSIGTSGKYEQYF.

This clone occurred a few times. The rearrangement uses TRBV4-1 and TRBJ1-4, with a tentative D call TRBD1 (6 bases). In germline, CDR1 is MGHRA, CDR2 YSYEKL. The ends were cut back, 0 bases at V and 2 bases at J, with 16 bases in the middle. There are 18 residues in the CDR3. CDR3 residues: CASSQDLIRGGTNEKLFF. CDR3 nucleotides: TGCGCCAGCAGCCAAGATCTTATCAGGGGAGGCACTAATGAAAAACTGTTTTTT.

This chain uses TRBV27 with TRBJ2-3, with no clear D. CDR3 length equals 17 residues. CDR1 is MNHEY and CDR2 is SMNVEV in the germline V gene (reference sequence). Trimming took 2 bases from V and 0 from J, leaving 15 bases between them. CDR3 region: CASSLGADTFSTDTQYF. DNA for the CDR3: TGTGCCAGCAGTTTAGGTGCCGACACCTTCAGCACAGATACGCAGTATTTT.

The V call is TRBV6-5, the J call TRBJ2-1; D may be TRBD2 (5 bases). The V gene's germline CDR1 is MNHEY and CDR2 SVGAGI. V shed 6 bases and J shed 2 bases, with 14 bases lying between them. The CDR3 has 15 residues. The CDR3 is CASRPSSGPYNEQFF. The CDR3 DNA is TGTGCCAGCAGGCCCTCCAGCGGTCCCTACAATGAGCAGTTCTTC.

There are a few counts of this clone. The chain carries TRBV30 and TRBJ1-4; D is possibly TRBD1 (6 bases). Per the germline V gene, CDR1 is GTSNPN and CDR2 is SVGIG (reference sequence). This CDR3 comprises 15 residues. Trimming removed 1 base at V and 7 bases at J, with 16 bases between. The CDR3 DNA follows: TGTGCCTGGAGTGGAACGACAGGTAGCCCTGAAAAACTGTTTTTT. It yields the protein CAWSGTTGSPEKLFF.

V and J are TRBV27 and TRBJ2-7; D is tentatively TRBD1 or TRBD2 (5 bases each). Deletions cut 5 bases from V and 3 bases from J, with 17 bases between. Per the germline V gene, CDR1 is MNHEY and CDR2 is SMNVEV (reference sequence). CDR3 size: 15 residues. Written as DNA, the CDR3 is TGTGCCAGCAGTGCCGAGGGGACGCGATACTACGAGCAGTACTTC. Its protein is CASSAEGTRYYEQYF.

The J gene is TRBJ1-2, the V gene TRBV5-8, with D perhaps matching TRBD1 (6 bases). CDR3 length equals 14 residues. The V gene's germline CDR1 is SGHTS and CDR2 YDEGEE. V was clipped by 4 bases and J by 8 bases, with 18 bases between them. CDR3 in DNA: TGTGCCAGCAGCCCTATCCAGGGGAAGTACGGCTACACCTTC. This gives the protein CASSPIQGKYGYTF. The full variable domain, rest sourced from reference TRBV5-8 and TRBJ1-2, is EAGVTQSPTHLIKTRGQQATLRCSPISGHTSVYWYQQALGLGLQFLLWYDEGEERNRGNFPPRFSGRQFPNYSSELNVNALELEDSALYLCASSPIQGKYGYTFGSGTRLTVV.